The clone carrying this TCR beta chain is categorized as hyperexpanded. The antigen remains undetermined. The read halts 3 residues ahead of the CDR3 end, with the missing end drawn from the germline J gene. The data stem from a study of T cell clonality in common variable immunodeficiency. Whole-study findings and limits: Reportedly, TCR beta sequences from common variable immunodeficiency showed fewer deletions and N-nucleotide insertions. Fewer TCRbeta clones were shared among CVID subjects than controls. Compared with healthy controls, CVID subjects showed increased TCRbeta clonality, mostly in about a third.

Trimming left V 5 bases short and J 6 bases short, with 13 bases between. From germline, CDR1 is SGHTA and CDR2 FQGNSA. CDR3 length equals 13 residues. Libraries were prepared by immunoSEQ multiplex PCR; TCRdb keeps only in-frame clonotypes and omits some of them. This repertoire holds 25,000 or so clones, and none appear only once. Sequences were obtained from peripheral blood mononuclear cells. This sequence was found in a human donor with common variable immunodeficiency. The gene calls are TRBV7-2 and TRBJ1-2, with a weak D call TRBD1 (5 bases). CDR3: CASSRGEVHGYTF. The sequenced part of the CDR3 DNA is TGTGCCAGCAGCCGAGGGGAAGTTCATGGC.